This T cell receptor (beta chain) was documented in a study of T cells in narcolepsy. Study in general: Enrolled donors included narcolepsy type 1 or type 2 patients and healthy controls.

Study-level results: Some memory CD4+ repertoires had no autoreactive clone sequences. HCRT-specific and TRIB2-specific autoreactive clonotypes appeared among same-patient CSF and blood CD4+ clonotypes. Reportedly, autoreactive clonotypes were serially detected in patients' blood but not controls'.

TCRdb's copy holds only in-frame clones and misses some; the assay was immunoSEQ multiplex PCR. The sample has about 24,000 clones, more than 80% seen once. CDR1 is SEHNR and CDR2 is FQNEAQ in the germline V gene (reference sequence). The CDR3 is 14 amino acids. V was pared by 4 bases and J by 8 bases, with 14 bases between. This clone has more than one count but fewer than ten. Its specificity is not known. This receptor was taken from a human donor with narcolepsy. The J gene is TRBJ1-4, the V gene TRBV7-9, with D maybe TRBD1 (6 bases). The sequencing sample was made of CD45RA- memory CD4+ T cells from PBMCs. The CDR3 DNA sequence: TGTGCCAGCAGCTCGCAGGGGATTAGCGAAAAACTGTTTTTT. Protein: CASSSQGISEKLFF. Complete variable domain (other parts from reference TRBV7-9 and TRBJ1-4): DTGVSQNPRHKITKRGQNVTFRCDPISEHNRLYWYRQTLGQGPEFLTYFQNEAQLEKSRLLSDRFSAERPKGSFSTLEIQRTEQGDSAMYLCASSSQGISEKLFFGSGTQLSVL.